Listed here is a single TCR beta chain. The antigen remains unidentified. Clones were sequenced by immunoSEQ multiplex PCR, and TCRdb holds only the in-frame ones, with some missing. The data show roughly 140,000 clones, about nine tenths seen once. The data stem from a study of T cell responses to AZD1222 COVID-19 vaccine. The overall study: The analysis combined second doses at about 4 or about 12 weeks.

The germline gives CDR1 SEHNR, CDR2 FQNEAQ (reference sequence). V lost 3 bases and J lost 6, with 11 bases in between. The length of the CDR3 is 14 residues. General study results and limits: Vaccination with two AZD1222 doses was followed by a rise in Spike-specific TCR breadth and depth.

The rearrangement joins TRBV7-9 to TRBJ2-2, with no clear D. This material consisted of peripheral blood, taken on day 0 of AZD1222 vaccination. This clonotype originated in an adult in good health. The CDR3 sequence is CASSFVVGSGELFF. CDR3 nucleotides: TGTGCCAGCAGCTTCGTCGTGGGGTCCGGGGAGCTGTTTTTT.